This TCR beta chain was observed in a study of beta chain features in type 1 diabetes (dated by TCRdb to the late 2010s). Regarding the complete study: Patients and healthy donors did not differ in mean age, gender distribution, total cell number or subset yield. A total of 107,917,701 sorted cells were examined across all samples, and a strong correlation was observed between cell number per subset and RNA yield. The study compared TCRB repertoires of sorted circulating CD4+ T cell subsets between recently diagnosed type 1 diabetes patients and matched healthy donors. Naive and central memory subsets were obtained from all 30 or so donors, but regulatory and stem cell-like memory subsets were isolated from only 8 patients and roughly eight healthy donors.

This clone showed up just a few times. No antigen is known for it. One base away there is no much larger clone; base qualities are not given. What the authors observed across the whole study: Sequencing cDNA rather than genomic DNA could over-represent highly expressing activated cells, although activation and CD3 levels did not differ between groups. Because the HLA sub-analyses included only small numbers of individuals, any influence of HLA type on TCRB rearrangement was left unresolved. Patients with type 1 diabetes made fewer insertions and deleted more nucleotides at VDJ recombination sites, implying thymic rearrangement abnormalities. A moderate but significant shortening of TCRB CDR3 length was observed in type 1 diabetes patients in all four CD4+ subsets. Shorter templates might be favored by PCR, yet because patient and control samples were amplified and corrected together, any such skew would affect both groups equally. Naive, central memory and regulatory TCRB repertoires appeared to be more similar among patients than among healthy donors.

The High Capacity cDNA Reverse Transcription Kit was used to reverse transcribe all of the isolated RNA, meaning that expressed TCRB transcripts were what got sequenced. Deep immunoSEQ sequencing was performed on naive, central memory and regulatory T cell samples, with an average of approximately 4 million total reads per sample. Sorted cells were lysed in RLT buffer, and RNA was extracted using DNase-treated RNeasy Micro or Mini kits according to cell number. To prevent cross-contamination, every cell subset was processed on its own, while patient and healthy donor samples were processed together. TCRB sequences were amplified from cDNA with the immunoSEQ multiplex PCR, producing 87-bp fragments spanning the CDR3 region. The amplicons were sequenced using the Illumina HiSeq platform. In the source study's methods: Synthetic template baselines were used to correct PCR bias computationally, reads within Hamming distance 2 were collapsed together, and singletons that could not be merged were discarded. Reads were aligned against IMGT so that V, D and J genes, CDR3 length and insertions or deletions at six rearrangement sites could be assigned. Within each subset, clonotype counts were normalized to the number of sorted cells before true diversity and Gini coefficients were calculated with the tcR R package. The overlap coefficient, calculated on TCRB nucleotide sequences, was used to quantify repertoire sharing. Out-of-frame TCRB sequences from naive cells were analyzed as a proxy for the pre-selection repertoire. The immuneACCESS repertoire file appears here via TCRdb, limited to in-frame rearrangements. These files lack a portion of the clones; in checked studies, under half of the deficit traces to unresolved V genes, and the cause of the others is not known. V and J calls and clone size are given by that table; D and trimming were obtained from the DNA. This sample comprises about 260,000 clones, roughly 20% of them detected only once. The ten largest clonotypes hold around 0.029% of the sample.

V ends up 0 bases short and J 8 bases short, with an unmatched junction base count of 7. As encoded in the germline V gene, CDR1 is MGHRA while CDR2 is YSYEKL. The CDR3, from cysteine to phenylalanine, totals 17 residues. Kept here is only the CDR3 DNA, which spans 51 bases and is read in frame from base 1. Each donor gave one peripheral blood draw, about 110 mL on average, collected into heparinised tubes. A BD FACSAria II and a panel including CD45RO, CCR7, CD25, CD127, CD95 and CD27 were used to sort naive, central memory, regulatory and stem cell-like memory CD4+ T cells. All sorted populations exceeded 98% purity. Right away, PBMCs were isolated by Lymphoprep density gradient centrifugation and were stained directly, with no culture step. Samples were stained and sorted in pairs, with one healthy donor and one patient per experiment, so that batch effects were minimized.

The clonotype was recovered from a woman in her forties with type 1 diabetes. The sequence joins TRBV4-1 to TRBJ2-1; TRBD2 lines up with 13 middle nucleotides. What was sequenced was naive CD4+ T cells from blood. The label giving this sample's cell subset or site can be read as: true naive CD4+ T cells. CDR3 sequence: CASSQERGLAGKDEQFF. The DNA sequence is TGCGCCAGCAGCCAAGAGCGGGGACTAGCGGGAAAGGATGAGCAGTTCTTC.